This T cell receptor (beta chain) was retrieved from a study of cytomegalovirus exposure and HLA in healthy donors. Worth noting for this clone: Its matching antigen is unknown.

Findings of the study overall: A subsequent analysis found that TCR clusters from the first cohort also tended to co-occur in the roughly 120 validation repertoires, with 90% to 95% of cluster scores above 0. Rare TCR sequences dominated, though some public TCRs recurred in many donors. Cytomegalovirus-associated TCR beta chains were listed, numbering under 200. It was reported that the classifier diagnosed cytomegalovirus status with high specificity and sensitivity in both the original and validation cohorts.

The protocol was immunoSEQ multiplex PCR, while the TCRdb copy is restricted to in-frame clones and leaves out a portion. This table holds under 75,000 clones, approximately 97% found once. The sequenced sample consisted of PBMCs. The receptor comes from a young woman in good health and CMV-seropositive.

CDR3 DNA sequence: TGTGCCATCAGTTACGACAGGGGAGGCACTGAAGCTTTCTTT. Amino acids: CAISYDRGGTEAFF. This chain joins TRBV10-3 and TRBJ1-1; 8 bases are shared with TRBD1. Germline CDR1 reads ENHRY; CDR2 reads SYGVKD. The CDR3 is 14 residues long. V dropped 5 bases and J dropped 4; count of bases not matched to a gene: 6.